This TCR beta chain was recorded in a study of T cell repertoires in cytomegalovirus infection. Study overall: Newly reported HLA-C-restricted and thoroughly characterized HLA-B-restricted CMV epitopes were employed. A matching HLA type, together with CMV infection, was signaled by public TCR beta signatures.

This clonotype was detected only a few times. What it binds is unknown. TCRdb passed the reads through MiXCR, listing each CDR3 protein once. The data hold approximately 910,000 distinct CDR3 sequences, with approximately 30% observed a single time. V was cut by 0 bases and J by 0 bases, with 14 bases left in between. This CDR3 comprises 17 residues. The germline V gene has CDR1 LGHNA and CDR2 YSLEER. The input for sequencing was cultured CD8+ T cells from PBMCs, taken from culture after CMV antigen stimulation. This sequence joins TRBV4-3 and TRBJ1-1; D may be TRBD1 (6 bases). This clonotype was sampled from a human donor in good health (CMV status not recorded). Some clones in this sample may be carry-over from other donors' samples. The CDR3 spells CASSQDRPGAVNTEAFF. The CDR3 DNA reads TGCGCCAGCAGCCAAGATCGGCCAGGGGCGGTGAACACTGAAGCTTTCTTT.